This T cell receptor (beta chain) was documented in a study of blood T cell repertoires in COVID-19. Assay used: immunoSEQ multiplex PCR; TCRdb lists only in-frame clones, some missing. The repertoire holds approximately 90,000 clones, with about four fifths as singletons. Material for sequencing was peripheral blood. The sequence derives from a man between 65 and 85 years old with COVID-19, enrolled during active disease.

In DNA, the CDR3 is TGTGCCAGCAGTAAGACAGGGCGGACTAATGAAAAACTGTTTTTT. This translates into CASSKTGRTNEKLFF. The chain joins TRBV27 to TRBJ1-4, with 7 bases matching TRBD1. CDR1 and CDR2 (germline): MNHEY, SMNVEV (reference sequence). Trimming removed 5 bases from V and 2 bases from J; junction bases left unmatched: 5. The CDR3 runs 15 residues.